The 15 T cell receptor beta chains in this list originate from one sample, sequenced in a study of Graves' ophthalmopathy and Graves' hyperthyroidism. Transcripts of RNA were the source for amplifying TCR beta CDR3 regions. After a first-round RT-PCR with HTBI primers, a second-round multiplex PCR was run. Each CDR3 protein is one row after TCRdb ran MiXCR on the multiplex PCR reads. Of around 660,000 distinct CDR3 sequences listed, about two fifths are singletons. The sequenced sample consisted of peripheral blood. These receptors came from an adult man with Graves' ophthalmopathy.

There are many counts of this clonotype. The gene calls are TRBV15 and TRBJ2-5; D remains ambiguous. Germline V gene data show CDR1 as LNHNV and CDR2 as YYDKDF (reference sequence). V shed 3 bases and J shed 1 base, with 9 bases lying between them. The CDR3 sequence is 14 residues long. The CDR3: CATSRKRIQETQYF. Here the CDR3 DNA reads TGTGCCACCAGCAGGAAGCGTATCCAAGAGACCCAGTACTTC.

The chain uses TRBV4-1 and TRBJ2-7; perhaps TRBD1 as D (5 bases). The CDR3 covers 13 residues. Germline V CDR1 and CDR2: MGHRA, YSYEKL. Trimming shortened V by 2 bases and J by 2 bases, and 7 bases separated the two germline ends. This chain's CDR3 is CASSQTQAYEQYF. CDR3 sequence (DNA): TGCGCCAGCAGCCAAACACAGGCCTACGAGCAGTACTTC.

The rearrangement uses TRBV25-1 and TRBJ2-5; D remains unclear. The V end lost 4 bases, the J end lost 1 base, and 16 bases lay between the germline ends. From germline, CDR1 is MGHDK and CDR2 SYGVNS. The CDR3 is 16 amino acids. The CDR3 spells CASSARDESGQETQYF. The CDR3 DNA is TGTGCCAGCAGTGCTAGAGATGAGTCCGGCCAAGAGACCCAGTACTTC.

This clonotype was counted between two and nine times. The chain employs TRBV7-8 and TRBJ2-2; no clear D gene. Trimming removed 2 bases from V and 5 bases from J, with 9 bases in between. The CDR3 has 14 residues. Looked up from germline, CDR1 is SGHVS and CDR2 is FQNEAQ. The CDR3 loop is CASSLTLETGELFF. The DNA of the CDR3 is TGTGCCAGCAGCTTAACGTTGGAAACCGGGGAGCTGTTTTTT. Using reference TRBV7-8 and TRBJ2-2 for the parts outside the CDR3, the full variable domain is GAGVSQSPRYKVAKRGQDVALRCDPISGHVSLFWYQQALGQGPEFLTYFQNEAQLDKSGLPSDRFFAERPEGSVSTLKIQRTQQEDSAVYLCASSLTLETGELFFGEGSRLTVL.

With respect to this clonotype: The junction departs from germline at one end; a sequencing error may be responsible. The rearrangement joins TRBV19 to TRBJ1-1, with 10 bases matching TRBD1. CDR1 LNHDA and CDR2 SQIVND come from the germline V gene (reference sequence). The CDR3 sequence is 10 residues long. The CDR3 region is CASSTGTGVF. CDR3 coding DNA: TGTGCCAGTTCCACCGGGACAGGGGTGTTT. The full variable domain, completed using reference TRBV19 and TRBJ1-1, is DGGITQSPKYLFRKEGQNVTLSCEQNLNHDAMYWYRQDPGQGLRLIYYSQIVNDFQKGDIAEGYSVSREKKESFPLTVTSAQKNPTAFYLCASSTGTGVFGQGTRLTVV.

As regards this clonotype: Germline is not matched at one junction end, which may reflect a read error. The chain carries TRBV2 and TRBJ1-6, with TRBD1 as a possible D gene (5 bases). This CDR3 region has 15 residues. Germline assignment: CDR1 SNHLY and CDR2 FYNNEI. The CDR3 protein is CAGSHGGFYNSPLHF. CDR3 coding DNA: TGTGCCGGCAGTCACGGGGGTTTCTATAATTCACCCCTCCACTTT. Complete variable domain (other parts from reference TRBV2 and TRBJ1-6): EPEVTQTPSHQVTQMGQEVILRCVPISNHLYFYWYRQILGQKVEFLVSFYNNEISEKSEIFDDQFSVERPDGSNFTLKIRSTKLEDSAMYFCAGSHGGFYNSPLHFGNGTRLTVT.

This clonotype was counted at least ten times. Here the CDR3 reads CSATSTNEKLFF. The CDR3, as DNA: TGCAGTGCTACCAGCACTAATGAAAAACTGTTTTTT. The rearrangement uses TRBV20-1 and TRBJ1-4, with D unclear. There are 12 residues in the CDR3. The V end lost 4 bases, the J end lost 2 bases, and 5 bases lay between the germline ends. Germline V CDR1 and CDR2: DFQATT, SNEGSKA (reference sequence).

In the case of this clonotype: A junction end diverges from the germline sequence, so it may reflect a read error. The chain carries TRBV15 and TRBJ2-7; the D gene could be TRBD1 or TRBD2 (5 bases each). CDR3 length: 12 amino acids. Germline CDR1 and CDR2: LNHNV and YYDKDF (reference sequence). CDR3 sequence (DNA): TGTGCCACCAGCGTCGGGGCCCACGAGCAATACTTC. This sequence encodes CATSVGAHEQYF.

The table lists this clonotype with a few counts. The chain employs TRBV25-1 and TRBJ1-1, with D maybe TRBD1 (5 bases). This CDR3 is 15 amino acids long. The germline V gene has CDR1 MGHDK and CDR2 SYGVNS. V was cut by 4 bases and J by 1 base, with 13 bases left in between. CDR3: CASSGTGHSNTEAFF. The CDR3 DNA reads TGTGCCAGCAGTGGTACAGGACACTCGAACACTGAAGCTTTCTTT.

Worth noting for this clonotype: A much larger clone is a single base away; this may be a read error. V usage is TRBV29-1 and J usage is TRBJ2-2; TRBD2 aligns across 8 bases. Germline V gene sequence: CDR1 SQVTM, CDR2 ANQGSEA. The CDR3 has 16 residues. V trimming: 3 bases; J trimming: 6 bases; junction bases outside the gene matches: 12. The CDR3 protein is CSVDLGLAGPSGELFF. CDR3 DNA: TGCAGCGTTGATCTTGGCCTAGCGGGTCCATCCGGGGAGCTGTTTTTT.

This clonotype was counted at least ten times. The chain combines TRBV20-1 with TRBJ2-2; tentative D call: TRBD1 (6 bases). Germline V gene lookup returns CDR1 DFQATT and CDR2 SNEGSKA (reference sequence). The CDR3 spans 14 residues. V was cut by 4 bases and J by 1 base, with 10 bases left in between. CDR3 loop: CSATTGQNTGELFF. In nucleotides, the CDR3 is TGCAGTGCTACGACAGGACAGAACACCGGGGAGCTGTTTTTT.

This clonotype has only a few counts. CDR3 sequence (DNA): TGTGCCAGCAGCTTGGATGTTAGCGGGAGCAGGAACGAGCAGTACTTC. This gives the protein CASSLDVSGSRNEQYF. V is TRBV5-5 and J is TRBJ2-7, with 9 bases fitting TRBD2. The germline V gene encodes CDR1 SGHKS and CDR2 YYEKEE (reference sequence). J gave up 5 bases and V 0 bases, and 9 bases lay outside the gene matches. This CDR3 has 16 residues.

This clonotype was seen only once. The chain carries TRBV24-1 and TRBJ1-2; TRBD1 aligns across 7 bases. V dropped 5 bases and J dropped 8; count of bases not matched to a gene: 10. Germline CDR1 is KGHDR and CDR2 is SFDVKD. The CDR3 extends over 14 amino acids. The CDR3 spells CATSGAGTVGGYTF. The CDR3 DNA reads TGTGCCACCAGTGGCGCAGGGACAGTCGGGGGCTACACCTTC.

This clonotype has at least ten counts. The J gene is TRBJ2-5, the V gene TRBV24-1, with no clear D. Germline-derived CDR1 and CDR2 are KGHDR and SFDVKD. CDR3 size: 13 residues. V gave up 5 bases and J gave up 1 base, with 7 bases separating them. The CDR3 region is CATSGSLQETQYF. CDR3 coding DNA: TGTGCCACCAGTGGTTCCCTCCAAGAGACCCAGTACTTC.

Concerning this clonotype: The junction differs from germline at one of its ends, possibly a read error. The rearrangement links TRBV10-3 to TRBJ1-1; 7 bases align to TRBD1. Per the germline V gene, CDR1 is ENHRY and CDR2 is SYGVKD. This CDR3 spans 14 amino acids. The CDR3 DNA reads as TGTGCCAGCAGTCCGCCGGGACAGAAACCTGAAGCTTTCTTT. It specifies CASSPPGQKPEAFF.